Below, 15 T cell receptor beta chains from the same sample are listed, as sequenced in a study of shared clonotypes between healthy human individuals. TCRdb's copy holds only in-frame clones and misses some; the assay was immunoSEQ multiplex PCR. The table lists over a million clones, roughly 96% of them singletons, with approximately 1.1% in the top ten. Sequenced material: naive CD4+ T cells sorted from blood. Subset here: CD45RA+ positively selected. The receptors come from a man aged 25-45 years in good health.

The V gene is TRBV19, the J gene TRBJ2-7, with 9 nucleotides matching TRBD1. This CDR3 has 15 residues. V was clipped by 2 bases and J by 2 bases; unmatched bases: 4. In germline, CDR1 is LNHDA, CDR2 SQIVND (reference sequence). CDR3 sequence (DNA): TGTGCCAGTAGTATAAGGGACAGGGCCGCCTACGAGCAGTACTTC. Its translation: CASSIRDRAAYEQYF.

The chain is built from TRBV30 and TRBJ1-2, with D perhaps TRBD1 (5 bases). The germline V gene encodes CDR1 GTSNPN and CDR2 SVGIG (reference sequence). V dropped 2 bases and J dropped 2 bases, with 12 bases sitting between them. The CDR3 covers 14 residues. For the CDR3, the DNA is TGTGCCTGGAGTACGGACACAGACAACTATGGCTACACCTTC. Protein sequence: CAWSTDTDNYGYTF.

The rearrangement joins TRBV7-8 to TRBJ1-5; the match to TRBD1 covers 7 bases. J lost 1 base, V lost 0 bases, and 12 bases had no gene match. The CDR3 has 19 residues. The V gene's germline CDR1 is SGHVS and CDR2 FQNEAQ. The CDR3 DNA reads TGTGCCAGCAGCTTAGCTAGGACCTTGGGACAGTTAAGCAATCAGCCCCAGCATTTT. This encodes CASSLARTLGQLSNQPQHF.

The chain has TRBV19 and TRBJ2-6; a possible D gene is TRBD1 (5 bases). This CDR3 contains 16 residues. V lost 5 bases and J 4 bases, leaving 15 bases between the germline ends. Germline V gene sequence: CDR1 LNHDA, CDR2 SQIVND (reference sequence). Here the CDR3 reads CASSPNRHPGANVLTF. The CDR3 DNA sequence: TGTGCCAGTAGTCCTAACAGGCACCCGGGGGCCAACGTCCTGACTTTC.

The CDR3 nucleotides read TGTGCCAGCAGTTACCGGGGGGGCGGTACAGATACGCAGTATTTT. It yields the protein CASSYRGGGTDTQYF. The chain combines TRBV2 with TRBJ2-3; 8 nucleotides align to TRBD2. The V gene's germline CDR1 is SNHLY and CDR2 FYNNEI. V dropped 5 bases and J dropped 3; count of bases not matched to a gene: 7. The CDR3 covers 15 residues.

Concerning this clone: The same CDR3 is also encoded by other DNA sequences in this sample. This chain uses TRBV6-5 with TRBJ2-1, with 7 positions matching TRBD2. Germline-derived CDR1 and CDR2 are MNHEY and SVGAGI. This CDR3 is 16 amino acids long. The V gene end was trimmed by 2 bases and the J gene end by 4 bases; junction bases not matched to a gene: 8. In DNA, the CDR3 is TGTGCCAGCAGTTACAGTCCTAGCGGAGGATACAATGAGCAGTTCTTC. Its protein product is CASSYSPSGGYNEQFF.

The chain carries TRBV5-8 and TRBJ2-1; TRBD2 agrees at 7 bases. The CDR3 loop spans 15 amino acids. V was pared by 4 bases and J by 7 bases, with 11 bases of the junction left unmatched. Germline CDR1 and CDR2: SGHTS and YDEGEE. CDR3 residues: CASSPRGGRWNEQFF. CDR3 in DNA: TGTGCCAGCAGCCCGCGGGGAGGGAGGTGGAATGAGCAGTTCTTC.

The chain couples TRBV5-1 to TRBJ1-5; unclear D gene. The V and J ends lost 5 bases and 5 bases respectively, with 11 bases between them. CDR3 length: 13 amino acids. CDR1 is SGHRS, CDR2 YFSETQ, per germline. CDR3 residues: CASRASIDQPQHF. CDR3 bases: TGCGCCAGCAGAGCCTCGATCGATCAGCCCCAGCATTTT.

The chain has TRBV9 and TRBJ2-1; a possible D gene is TRBD2 (6 bases). Germline V CDR1 and CDR2: SGDLS, YYNGEE. This CDR3 region has 19 residues. Trimming removed 0 bases at V and 0 bases at J, with 19 bases between. In DNA form, the CDR3 reads TGTGCCAGCAGCGTAGGAATTAGCGGAGACCTAAGCTCCTACAATGAGCAGTTCTTC. As protein: CASSVGISGDLSSYNEQFF. Using reference TRBV9 and TRBJ2-1 for the parts outside the CDR3, the full variable domain is DSGVTQTPKHLITATGQRVTLRCSPRSGDLSVYWYQQSLDQGLQFLIQYYNGEERAKGNILERFSAQQFPDLHSELNLSSLELGDSALYFCASSVGISGDLSSYNEQFFGPGTRLTVL.

Concerning this clone itself: The identical CDR3 is also encoded by other nucleotide sequences in the sample. The rearrangement links TRBV7-3 to TRBJ2-2; 10 bases are shared with TRBD2. The CDR3 is made up of 15 amino acids. The ends lost 5 bases at V and 6 bases at J; junction bases unmatched: 6. Germline lookup yields CDR1 SGHTA and CDR2 FQGTGA. The CDR3 region has the DNA TGTGCCAGCAGCCTACGAGCGGGAGGGCCCGGGGAGCTGTTTTTT. It codes for CASSLRAGGPGELFF.

The CDR3 loop reads CASSLGAGLDSSYEQYF. CDR3 in DNA: TGTGCCAGCAGCTTGGGGGCCGGACTAGACTCGTCCTACGAGCAGTACTTC. This rearrangement joins TRBV5-8 to TRBJ2-7, with 7 bases fitting TRBD2. Per the germline V gene, CDR1 is SGHTS and CDR2 is YDEGEE. The CDR3 runs 17 residues. Unmatched junction bases numbered 10, after V lost 0 bases and J lost 1 base.

The sample holds a few counts of this clone. V gene TRBV6-1 combines with J gene TRBJ1-1; D perhaps matches TRBD1 (6 bases). CDR1 is MNHNS, CDR2 SASEGT, per germline. The CDR3 has 15 amino acids. Trimming pared 2 bases from V and 1 base from J, leaving 11 bases between. The CDR3 loop reads CASSETGHSNTEAFF. The CDR3, as DNA: TGTGCCAGCAGTGAAACGGGACACTCGAACACTGAAGCTTTCTTT.

This sequence joins TRBV9 and TRBJ1-3, with D perhaps matching TRBD1 (5 bases). V lost 0 bases to trimming and J lost 7 bases, with 23 bases between them. This CDR3 has 18 residues. From germline, CDR1 is SGDLS and CDR2 YYNGEE. CDR3 residues: CASSVELHAFEEGNTIYF. CDR3 bases: TGTGCCAGCAGCGTAGAACTCCACGCTTTCGAAGAGGGGAACACCATATATTTT.

The chain links TRBV5-1 to TRBJ1-2, with TRBD1 identical over 11 bases. The V segment lost 3 bases and the J segment 7 bases; nucleotides outside the gene matches: 8. Germline CDR1 SGHRS, CDR2 YFSETQ. This CDR3 is 15 amino acids long. In DNA form, the CDR3 reads TGCGCCAGCAGCTCTACCGGGACAGGGGGTGGTGGCTACACCTTC. Its protein is CASSSTGTGGGGYTF.

The V gene is TRBV27, the J gene TRBJ2-3; 16 bases match TRBD2. The V gene end was trimmed by 6 bases and the J gene end by 6 bases; junction bases not matched to a gene: 12. This CDR3 comprises 18 residues. CDR1 is MNHEY and CDR2 is SMNVEV in the germline V gene (reference sequence). The CDR3 is CASRLGTSGRARGDTQYF. The CDR3 DNA reads as TGTGCCAGCAGGCTGGGGACTAGCGGGAGGGCCCGGGGTGATACGCAGTATTTT.